These 15 T cell receptor beta chains were all obtained from the same sample, sequenced in a study of CD8+CD57+ T cells in acquired aplastic anemia. All sequencing subjects had displayed CD8+CD57+ cell expansion on flow cytometry. The template used for profiling TCR beta VDJ and CDR3 was genomic DNA. TCRdb passed the reads through MiXCR, listing each CDR3 protein once. The table records around 200,000 distinct CDR3 sequences, roughly 50% of them present only once. Sequencing was performed on sorted CD4+, CD8+, or CD8+CD57+ T cells (not recorded which) from PBMCs. The receptors were gathered from a human donor with aplastic anemia.

The chain uses TRBV7-9 and TRBJ2-7, with TRBD2 matching 13 bases. The CDR3 has 15 residues. V trimming: 4 bases; J trimming: 6 bases; junction bases outside the gene matches: 6. Germline V gene data show CDR1 as SEHNR and CDR2 as FQNEAQ (reference sequence). CDR3 region: CASSYRTSGGSEQYF. The CDR3 region has the DNA TGTGCCAGCAGCTATCGGACTAGCGGGGGATCCGAGCAGTACTTC.

Only a few counts were recorded for this clonotype. The chain carries TRBV29-1 and TRBJ1-1, with TRBD1 as a possible D gene (6 bases). Germline V gene lookup returns CDR1 SQVTM and CDR2 ANQGSEA. CDR3 size: 14 residues. V was cut by 8 bases and J by 5 bases, with 21 bases left in between. The CDR3 reads CSTLFGGARTEAFF. The CDR3 DNA sequence: TGCAGCACCTTATTTGGGGGCGCGAGGACTGAAGCTTTCTTT.

This clonotype has at least ten counts. The gene calls are TRBV14 and TRBJ1-4; D is undetermined. With 4 bases removed from V and 8 bases from J, the gap between germline ends came to 20 bases. The CDR3 has 16 amino acids. Germline CDR1 and CDR2: SGHDN and FVKESK. The CDR3 is CASSLPRGGGLEKLFF. The CDR3 DNA is TGTGCCAGCAGCCTCCCCCGGGGAGGAGGACTAGAAAAACTGTTTTTT. Based on the CDR3 plus reference TRBV14 and TRBJ1-4, the full variable domain is EAGVTQFPSHSVIEKGQTVTLRCDPISGHDNLYWYRRVMGKEIKFLLHFVKESKQDESGMPNNRFLAERTGGTYSTLKVQPAELEDSGVYFCASSLPRGGGLEKLFFGSGTQLSVL.

CDR3 amino acids: CASSYLSVYEQYF. The DNA of the CDR3 is TGTGCCAGCAGTTACCTCTCAGTTTACGAGCAGTACTTC. V and J are TRBV6-5 and TRBJ2-7; D gene unclear. This CDR3 spans 13 amino acids. Germline V gives CDR1 MNHEY, CDR2 SVGAGI. V was clipped by 2 bases and J by 4 bases, with 9 bases between them.

This clonotype was seen repeatedly, ten times or more. The rearrangement uses TRBV7-2 and TRBJ1-1, with D possibly TRBD1 on 5 matching bases. The CDR3 extends over 13 amino acids. CDR1 SGHTA and CDR2 FQGNSA come from the germline V gene. CDR3 protein: CAENRSPNTEAFF. CDR3 DNA sequence: TGTGCGGAAAACAGGAGCCCTAACACTGAAGCTTTCTTT.

The chain carries TRBV9 and TRBJ1-1; D is uncertain. The CDR3 has 12 amino acids. The ends were cut back, 3 bases at V and 8 bases at J, with 11 bases in the middle. The germline V gene has CDR1 SGDLS and CDR2 YYNGEE. The DNA for the CDR3 is TGTGCCAGCAGCGCACTTAACCGAGAAGCTTTCTTT. This sequence encodes CASSALNREAFF.

A word on this clonotype: A much larger clone is a single base away; this may be a read error. The CDR3 ends on some other residue instead of the conserved phenylalanine or tryptophan, so this is likely a read error. The chain employs TRBV5-4 and TRBJ2-1, with a weak D call TRBD2 (5 bases). Trimming removed 8 bases at V and 7 bases at J, with 19 bases between. The length of the CDR3 is 14 residues. CDR1 is SGHNT and CDR2 is YYREEE in the germline V gene (reference sequence). CDR3 sequence (DNA): TGTGCCAGTTCGCGTTCGGGGAGCAGTAATGAGCAGTTCCTC. Translating it yields CASSRSGSSNEQFL.

The chain uses TRBV5-4 and TRBJ1-2; the D gene is possibly TRBD1 (5 bases). Trimming pared 0 bases from V and 8 bases from J, leaving 14 bases between. Germline CDR1 reads SGHNT; CDR2 reads YYREEE (reference sequence). The CDR3 totals 14 residues. CDR3: CASSLAGDSIGYTF. CDR3 DNA: TGTGCCAGCAGCTTGGCCGGTGACAGCATAGGCTACACCTTC.

This clonotype has ten or more counts. V is TRBV20-1 and J is TRBJ1-5; D possibly corresponds to TRBD1 (5 bases). V lost 6 bases and J lost 6, with 24 bases in between. The CDR3 extends over 16 amino acids. Germline CDR1 DFQATT, CDR2 SNEGSKA (reference sequence). CDR3 protein: CSAVRRGRTVGQPQHF. The CDR3 region has the DNA TGCAGTGCCGTCAGGCGGGGCAGGACGGTGGGTCAGCCCCAGCATTTT.

This clonotype was observed many times. This chain connects TRBV15 to TRBJ1-5; 7 nucleotides agree with TRBD1. The CDR3 runs 15 residues. CDR1 is LNHNV and CDR2 is YYDKDF in the germline V gene (reference sequence). V gave up 5 bases and J gave up 3 bases; unmatched junction bases: 7. Here the CDR3 DNA reads TGTGCCACCAGCGTGAGAACAGGGGCCAATCAGCCCCAGCATTTT. Amino acids: CATSVRTGANQPQHF.

There are many counts of this clonotype. The chain links TRBV7-2 to TRBJ1-5, with D unclear. Per germline, CDR1 SGHTA and CDR2 FQGNSA. The CDR3 is 15 amino acids. The V and J ends lost 3 bases and 1 base respectively, with 10 bases between them. CDR3 nucleotide sequence: TGTGCCAGCAGCTTGGTGGCACGGAGCAATCAGCCCCAGCATTTT. This translates into CASSLVARSNQPQHF. The full variable domain, its missing parts supplied by reference TRBV7-2 and TRBJ1-5, is GAGVSQSPSNKVTEKGKDVELRCDPISGHTALYWYRQSLGQGLEFLIYFQGNSAPDKSGLPSDRFSAERTGGSVSTLTIQRTQQEDSAVYLCASSLVARSNQPQHFGDGTRLSIL.

This clonotype was detected only a few times. V is TRBV4-1 and J is TRBJ2-7; D uncertain. This CDR3 has 14 residues. Trimming cost V 5 bases and J 4 bases, with 15 bases left between them. Germline-derived CDR1 and CDR2 are MGHRA and YSYEKL. The CDR3 loop is CASSDRVAVYEQYF. The CDR3 region has the DNA TGCGCCAGCAGCGACCGAGTCGCAGTTTACGAGCAGTACTTC.

In this sample, this clonotype turned up many times. V and J are TRBV5-1 and TRBJ1-1; D uncertain. The germline V gene encodes CDR1 SGHRS and CDR2 YFSETQ. This CDR3 contains 14 residues. Trimming took off 3 bases at V and 4 bases at J, with 13 bases between the two ends. The CDR3 loop is CASSSSVGFTEAFF. CDR3 sequence (DNA): TGCGCCAGCAGCTCCTCGGTAGGTTTCACTGAAGCTTTCTTT.

The chain employs TRBV5-8 and TRBJ1-4, with D possibly matching TRBD1 (5 bases). CDR1 and CDR2 from the germline V gene are SGHTS and YDEGEE. Trimming left V 4 bases short and J 0 bases short, with 19 bases between. CDR3 length equals 18 residues. CDR3 loop: CASSQDEARGTTNEKLFF. CDR3 sequence (DNA): TGTGCCAGCAGCCAAGATGAGGCAAGGGGAACAACTAATGAAAAACTGTTTTTT.

This clonotype was counted ten times or more. The chain is built from TRBV6-1 and TRBJ2-7, with a tentative D call TRBD2 (7 bases). The CDR3 spans 15 residues. V was trimmed by 8 bases and J by 5 bases, leaving 22 bases between them. Germline V CDR1 and CDR2: MNHNS, SASEGT. CDR3 in DNA: TGTGCCAGCTCCGAGGGGGGGGGATTTAGCCACGAGCAGTACTTC. Translation: CASSEGGGFSHEQYF.